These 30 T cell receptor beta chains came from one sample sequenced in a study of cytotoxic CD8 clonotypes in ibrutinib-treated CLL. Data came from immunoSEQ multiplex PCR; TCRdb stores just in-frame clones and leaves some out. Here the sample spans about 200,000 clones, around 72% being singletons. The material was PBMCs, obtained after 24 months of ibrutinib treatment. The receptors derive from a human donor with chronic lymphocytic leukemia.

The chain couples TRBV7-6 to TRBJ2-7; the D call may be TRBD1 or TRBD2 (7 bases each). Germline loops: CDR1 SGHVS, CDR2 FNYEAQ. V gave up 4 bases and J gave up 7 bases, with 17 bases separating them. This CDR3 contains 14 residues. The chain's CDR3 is CASSSPGGGHEQYF. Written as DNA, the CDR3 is TGTGCCAGCAGCTCCCCAGGGGGAGGGCATGAGCAGTACTTC.

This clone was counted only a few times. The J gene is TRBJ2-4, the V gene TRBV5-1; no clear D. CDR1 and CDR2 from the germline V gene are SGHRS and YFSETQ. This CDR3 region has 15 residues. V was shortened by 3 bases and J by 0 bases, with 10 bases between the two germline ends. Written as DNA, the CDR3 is TGCGCCAGCAGCTCAGACCCCTTAGCCAAAAACATTCAGTACTTC. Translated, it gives CASSSDPLAKNIQYF.

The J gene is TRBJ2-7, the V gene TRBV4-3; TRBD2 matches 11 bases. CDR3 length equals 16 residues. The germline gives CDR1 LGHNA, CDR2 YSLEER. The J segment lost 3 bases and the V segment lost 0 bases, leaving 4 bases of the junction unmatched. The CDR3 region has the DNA TGCGCCAGCAGCCAAGACCTAGCGGGAGGAATCTACGAGCAGTACTTC. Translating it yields CASSQDLAGGIYEQYF.

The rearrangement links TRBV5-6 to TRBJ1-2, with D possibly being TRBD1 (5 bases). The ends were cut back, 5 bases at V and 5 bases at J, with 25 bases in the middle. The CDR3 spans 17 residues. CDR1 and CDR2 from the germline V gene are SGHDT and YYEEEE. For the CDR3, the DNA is TGTGCCAGCAGACGATATCAAACCGGGACGGCATTTTATGGCTACACCTTC. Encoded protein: CASRRYQTGTAFYGYTF.

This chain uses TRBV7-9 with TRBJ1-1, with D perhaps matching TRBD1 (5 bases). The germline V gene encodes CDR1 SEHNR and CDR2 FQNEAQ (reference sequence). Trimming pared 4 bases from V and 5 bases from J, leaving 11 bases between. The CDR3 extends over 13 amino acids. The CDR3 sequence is CASSSLQGTEAFF. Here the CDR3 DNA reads TGTGCCAGCAGCTCCCTTCAGGGAACTGAAGCTTTCTTT. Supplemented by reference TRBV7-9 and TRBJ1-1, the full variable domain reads DTGVSQNPRHKITKRGQNVTFRCDPISEHNRLYWYRQTLGQGPEFLTYFQNEAQLEKSRLLSDRFSAERPKGSFSTLEIQRTEQGDSAMYLCASSSLQGTEAFFGQGTRLTVV.

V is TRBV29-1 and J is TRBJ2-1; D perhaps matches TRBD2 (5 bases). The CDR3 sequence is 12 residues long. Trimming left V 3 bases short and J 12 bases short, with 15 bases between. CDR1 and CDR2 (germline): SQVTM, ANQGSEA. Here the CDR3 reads CSVESDKLAQFF. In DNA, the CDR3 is TGCAGCGTTGAGTCCGACAAGCTAGCGCAGTTCTTC.

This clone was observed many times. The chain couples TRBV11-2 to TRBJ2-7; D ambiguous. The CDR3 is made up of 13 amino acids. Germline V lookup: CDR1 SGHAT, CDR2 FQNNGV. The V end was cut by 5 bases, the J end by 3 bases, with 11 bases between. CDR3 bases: TGTGCCAGCAGCCCTGACCGAAGCTACGAGCAGTACTTC. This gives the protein CASSPDRSYEQYF.

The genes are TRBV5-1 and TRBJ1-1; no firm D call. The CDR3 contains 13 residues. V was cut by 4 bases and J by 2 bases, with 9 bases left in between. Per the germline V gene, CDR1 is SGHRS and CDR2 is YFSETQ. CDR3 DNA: TGCGCCAGCAGCCCCCCTGGTAACACTGAAGCTTTCTTT. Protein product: CASSPPGNTEAFF.

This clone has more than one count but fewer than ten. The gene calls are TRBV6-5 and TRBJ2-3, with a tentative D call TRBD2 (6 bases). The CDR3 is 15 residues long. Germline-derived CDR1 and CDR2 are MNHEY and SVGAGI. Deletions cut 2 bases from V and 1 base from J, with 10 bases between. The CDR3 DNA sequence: TGTGCCAGCAGTTACGTTGCTAGCGGCACAGATACGCAGTATTTT. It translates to CASSYVASGTDTQYF.

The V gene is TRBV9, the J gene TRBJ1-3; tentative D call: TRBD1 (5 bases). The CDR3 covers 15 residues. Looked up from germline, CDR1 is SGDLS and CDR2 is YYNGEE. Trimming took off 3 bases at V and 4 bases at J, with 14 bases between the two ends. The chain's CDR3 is CASSGGAGYGNTIYF. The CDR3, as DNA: TGTGCCAGCAGCGGAGGGGCAGGGTACGGAAACACCATATATTTT. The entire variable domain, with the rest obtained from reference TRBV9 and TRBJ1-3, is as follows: DSGVTQTPKHLITATGQRVTLRCSPRSGDLSVYWYQQSLDQGLQFLIQYYNGEERAKGNILERFSAQQFPDLHSELNLSSLELGDSALYFCASSGGAGYGNTIYFGEGSWLTVV.

CDR3 residues: CASSLELAVYYEQYF. The CDR3 DNA reads as TGCGCCAGCAGCTTGGAACTAGCGGTTTACTACGAGCAGTACTTC. This chain links TRBV5-1 with TRBJ2-7, with 8 bases aligning to TRBD2. Germline CDR1 is SGHRS and CDR2 is YFSETQ. Trimming cost V 0 bases and J 3 bases; bases outside gene matches: 5. CDR3 length: 15 residues.

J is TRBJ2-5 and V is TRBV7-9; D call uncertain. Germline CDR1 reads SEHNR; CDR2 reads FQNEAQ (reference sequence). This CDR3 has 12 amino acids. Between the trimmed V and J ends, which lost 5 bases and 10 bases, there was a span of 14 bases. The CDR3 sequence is CASSVGGVFQYF. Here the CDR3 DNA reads TGTGCCAGCAGCGTTGGTGGGGTGTTCCAGTACTTC.

CDR3 protein: CASSLAGDLSNQPQHF. The CDR3 DNA reads TGTGCCAGCAGCTTAGCGGGAGATCTTAGCAATCAGCCCCAGCATTTT. The J gene is TRBJ1-5, the V gene TRBV7-2; D ambiguous. This CDR3 has 16 amino acids. In germline, CDR1 is SGHTA, CDR2 FQGNSA. V gave up 0 bases and J gave up 0 bases, with 9 bases separating them.

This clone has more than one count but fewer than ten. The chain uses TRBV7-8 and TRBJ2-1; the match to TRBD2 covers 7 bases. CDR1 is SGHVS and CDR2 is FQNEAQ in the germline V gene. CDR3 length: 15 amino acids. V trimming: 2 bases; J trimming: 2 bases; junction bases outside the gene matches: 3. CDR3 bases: TGTGCCAGCAGCTTAAGTGGGAGGGCCTACAATGAGCAGTTCTTC. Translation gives CASSLSGRAYNEQFF.

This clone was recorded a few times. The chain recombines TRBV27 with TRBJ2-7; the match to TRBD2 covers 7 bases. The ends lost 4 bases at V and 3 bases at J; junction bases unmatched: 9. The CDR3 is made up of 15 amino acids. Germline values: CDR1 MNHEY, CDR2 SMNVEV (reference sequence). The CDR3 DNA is TGTGCCAGCAGTTCCGGTTGGGGGGGGAGCTACGAGCAGTACTTC. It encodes CASSSGWGGSYEQYF.

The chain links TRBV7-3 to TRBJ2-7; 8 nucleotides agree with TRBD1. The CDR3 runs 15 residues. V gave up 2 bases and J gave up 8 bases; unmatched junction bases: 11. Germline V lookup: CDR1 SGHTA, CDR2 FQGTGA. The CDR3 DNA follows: TGTGCCAGCAGCTTATCCCACGGGACAGGCCTCAAGCAGTACTTC. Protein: CASSLSHGTGLKQYF.

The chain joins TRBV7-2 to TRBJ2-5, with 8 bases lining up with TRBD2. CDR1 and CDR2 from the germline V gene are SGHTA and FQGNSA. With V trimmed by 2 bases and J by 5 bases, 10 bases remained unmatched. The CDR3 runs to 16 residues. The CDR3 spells CASSLNGRASGETQYF. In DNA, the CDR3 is TGTGCCAGCAGCTTAAACGGACGGGCTAGCGGGGAGACCCAGTACTTC. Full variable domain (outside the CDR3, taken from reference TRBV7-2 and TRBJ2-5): GAGVSQSPSNKVTEKGKDVELRCDPISGHTALYWYRQSLGQGLEFLIYFQGNSAPDKSGLPSDRFSAERTGGSVSTLTIQRTQQEDSAVYLCASSLNGRASGETQYFGPGTRLLVL.

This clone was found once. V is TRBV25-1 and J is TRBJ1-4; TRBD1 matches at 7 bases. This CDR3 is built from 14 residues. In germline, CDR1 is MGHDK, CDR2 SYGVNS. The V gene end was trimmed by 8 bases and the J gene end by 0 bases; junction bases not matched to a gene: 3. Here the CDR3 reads CASGGTATNEKLFF. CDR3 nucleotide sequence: TGTGCCAGCGGCGGGACAGCAACTAATGAAAAACTGTTTTTT.

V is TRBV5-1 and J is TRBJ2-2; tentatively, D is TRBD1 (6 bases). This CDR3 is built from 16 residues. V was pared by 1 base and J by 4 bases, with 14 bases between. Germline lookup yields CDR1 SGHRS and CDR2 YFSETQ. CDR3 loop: CASSLTGPPGTGELFF. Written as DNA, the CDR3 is TGCGCCAGCAGCTTGACAGGGCCTCCGGGCACCGGGGAGCTGTTTTTT.

In nucleotides, the CDR3 is TGTGCCAGCTCACCATCACAGGGTGGCAATCAGCCCCAGCATTTT. This translates into CASSPSQGGNQPQHF. The chain is built from TRBV18 and TRBJ1-5; D perhaps matches TRBD1 (6 bases). Germline-derived CDR1 and CDR2 are KGHSH and LQKENI. This CDR3 has 15 residues. V was pared by 2 bases and J by 2 bases, with 10 bases between.

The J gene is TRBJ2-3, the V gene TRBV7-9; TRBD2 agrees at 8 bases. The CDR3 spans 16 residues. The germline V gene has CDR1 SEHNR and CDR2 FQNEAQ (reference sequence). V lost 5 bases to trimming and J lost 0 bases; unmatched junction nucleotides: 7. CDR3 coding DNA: TGTGCCAGCAGCGGAACTAGCGGAACTAGCACAGATACGCAGTATTTT. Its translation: CASSGTSGTSTDTQYF.

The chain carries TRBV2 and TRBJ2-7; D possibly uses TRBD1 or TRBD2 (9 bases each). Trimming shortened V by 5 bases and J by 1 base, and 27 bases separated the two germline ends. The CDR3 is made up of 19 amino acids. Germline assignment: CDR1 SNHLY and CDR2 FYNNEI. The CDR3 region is CASSTRQGVWTSASYEQYF. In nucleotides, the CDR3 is TGTGCCAGCAGTACCCGACAGGGGGTGTGGACTAGCGCGTCCTACGAGCAGTACTTC. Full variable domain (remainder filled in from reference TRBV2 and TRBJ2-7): EPEVTQTPSHQVTQMGQEVILRCVPISNHLYFYWYRQILGQKVEFLVSFYNNEISEKSEIFDDQFSVERPDGSNFTLKIRSTKLEDSAMYFCASSTRQGVWTSASYEQYFGPGTRLTVT.

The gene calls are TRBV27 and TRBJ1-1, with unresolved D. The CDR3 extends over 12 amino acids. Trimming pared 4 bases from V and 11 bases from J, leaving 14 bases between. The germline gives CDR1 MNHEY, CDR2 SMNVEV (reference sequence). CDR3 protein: CASSWRGSPAFF. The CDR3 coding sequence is TGTGCCAGCAGTTGGCGCGGGTCGCCGGCTTTCTTT.

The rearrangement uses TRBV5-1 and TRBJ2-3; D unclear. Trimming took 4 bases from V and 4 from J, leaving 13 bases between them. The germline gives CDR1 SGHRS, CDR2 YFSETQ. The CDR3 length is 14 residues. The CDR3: CASSAGAQSDTQYF. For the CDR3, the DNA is TGCGCCAGCAGCGCCGGAGCCCAGTCAGATACGCAGTATTTT.

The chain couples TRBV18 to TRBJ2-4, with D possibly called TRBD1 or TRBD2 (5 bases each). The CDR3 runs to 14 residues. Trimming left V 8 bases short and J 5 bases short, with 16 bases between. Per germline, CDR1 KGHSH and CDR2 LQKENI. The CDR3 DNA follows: TGTGCCAGCCAACCGTCGGGGCGGCAAAACATTCAGTACTTC. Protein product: CASQPSGRQNIQYF. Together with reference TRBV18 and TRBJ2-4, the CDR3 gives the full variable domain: NAGVMQNPRHLVRRRGQEARLRCSPMKGHSHVYWYRQLPEEGLKFMVYLQKENIIDESGMPKERFSAEFPKEGPSILRIQQVVRGDSAAYFCASQPSGRQNIQYFGAGTRLSVL.

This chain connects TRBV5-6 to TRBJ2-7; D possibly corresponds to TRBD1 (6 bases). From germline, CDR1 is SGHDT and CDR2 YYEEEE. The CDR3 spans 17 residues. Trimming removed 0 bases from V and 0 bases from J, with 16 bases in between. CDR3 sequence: CASSLALTGRDSYEQYF. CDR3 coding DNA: TGTGCCAGCAGCTTGGCCCTGACAGGTAGAGACTCCTACGAGCAGTACTTC.

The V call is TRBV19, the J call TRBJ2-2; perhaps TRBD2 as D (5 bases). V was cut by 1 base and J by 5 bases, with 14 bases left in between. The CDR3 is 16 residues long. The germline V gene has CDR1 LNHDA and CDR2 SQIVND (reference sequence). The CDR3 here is CASSIVSGSGTGELFF. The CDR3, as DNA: TGTGCCAGTAGTATAGTTTCGGGCAGCGGAACCGGGGAGCTGTTTTTT.

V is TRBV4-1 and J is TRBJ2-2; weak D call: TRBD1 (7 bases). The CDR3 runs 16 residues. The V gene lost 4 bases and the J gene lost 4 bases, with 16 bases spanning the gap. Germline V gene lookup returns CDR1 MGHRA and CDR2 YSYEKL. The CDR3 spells CASSRGQGGITGELFF. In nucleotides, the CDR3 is TGCGCCAGCAGCCGGGGTCAGGGGGGCATCACCGGGGAGCTGTTTTTT.

The CDR3 loop reads CASSLGGRSYNEQFF. The DNA of the CDR3 is TGTGCCAGCAGCTTAGGGGGGCGGTCCTACAATGAGCAGTTCTTC. The rearrangement joins TRBV11-3 to TRBJ2-1, with D possibly being TRBD1 (6 bases). The CDR3 extends over 15 amino acids. Deletions cut 1 base from V and 1 base from J, with 8 bases between. From germline, CDR1 is SGHNT and CDR2 YENEEA.

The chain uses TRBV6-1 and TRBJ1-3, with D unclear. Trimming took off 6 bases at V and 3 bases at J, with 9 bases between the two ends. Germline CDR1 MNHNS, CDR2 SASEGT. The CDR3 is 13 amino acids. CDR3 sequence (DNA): TGTGCCAGCAGATCGGGAGGTGGAAACACCATATATTTT. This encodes CASRSGGGNTIYF.